The TCR beta chain described here comes from a study of blood T cell repertoires in COVID-19. Study summary: Sites in the United States, Italy and Spain provided acute and convalescent COVID-19 samples. PBMCs, B-cell-depleted T cells, or T cells provided the cDNA or gDNA that made up the material.

Original methodology: Amplification with reference gene primers provided the estimates of nucleated cell counts. Measured with immunoSEQ multiplex PCR; TCRdb has only the in-frame clones, and not every one. That table supplies the V and J calls and clone size; D and trimming were determined from the DNA. This table holds 300,000 to 450,000 clones, 85% found once. Unmatched junction bases numbered 3, after V lost 1 base and J lost 13 bases. Germline values: CDR1 SEHNR, CDR2 FQNEAQ (reference sequence). There are 12 residues in the CDR3. This chain connects TRBV7-9 to TRBJ2-1; 8 bases are a match to TRBD1. This TCR derives from a woman aged 18-29 years with acute or convalescent COVID-19. The source material was peripheral blood. The CDR3 loop reads CASSLGTGQQFF. Written as DNA, the CDR3 is TGTGCCAGCAGCTTAGGGACAGGGCAACAGTTCTTC.